The 20 T cell receptor beta chains given below trace back to one sample, sequenced in a study of human T cells and chemical hapten exposure. From the RACE reads, TCRdb called clonotypes with MiXCR, one entry per CDR3 protein. The table records tens of thousands of distinct CDR3 sequences, approximately 32% of them present only once. Specified time point: patch test 1, 2 weeks after DPC sensitization. Treatment of the sample: therapeutic diphenylcyclopropenone sensitization with weekly scalp DPC. The specimen was whole blood, collected in connection with sensitization to the hapten diphenylcyclopropenone (DPC). These receptors all come from a man aged 40-50 years with alopecia areata. Some clones in this sample may be carry-over from other donors' samples.

In this sample, this clonotype turned up a few times. The CDR3 sequence: CASSQGSGASYEQYF. The CDR3 region has the DNA TGTGCCAGCAGCCAAGGGTCTGGCGCGTCCTACGAGCAGTACTTC. The chain employs TRBV4-2 and TRBJ2-7, with unresolved D. The CDR3 runs 15 residues. Trimming removed 1 base at V and 1 base at J, with 11 bases between. Germline CDR1 is LGHNA and CDR2 is YNFKEQ.

This clonotype appeared a few times. The CDR3 nucleotides read TGTGCCAGCAGCTTAGGGTGGACAATGGGTTCCAAAAACATTCAGTACTTC. As protein: CASSLGWTMGSKNIQYF. The chain joins TRBV7-2 to TRBJ2-4, with D possibly being TRBD1 (5 bases). The CDR3 extends over 17 amino acids. V shed 1 base and J shed 2 bases, with 15 bases lying between them. Germline V gene data show CDR1 as SGHTA and CDR2 as FQGNSA.

Concerning this clonotype itself: Mismatch with germline at one junction end may stem from a read error. This chain links TRBV28 with TRBJ1-1, with 8 bases lining up with TRBD1. Germline values: CDR1 MDHEN, CDR2 SYDVKM. The CDR3 totals 14 residues. The CDR3 sequence: CASSSDRVDTETFF. The CDR3 DNA reads TGTGCCAGCAGCTCGGACAGGGTGGACACTGAAACTTTCTTT.

The chain has TRBV4-2 and TRBJ2-1, with D perhaps matching TRBD2 (6 bases). Trimming took off 0 bases at V and 10 bases at J, with 13 bases between the two ends. The CDR3 sequence is 14 residues long. Germline values: CDR1 LGHNA, CDR2 YNFKEQ. CDR3 region: CASSQDHRRGEQFF. In DNA, the CDR3 is TGTGCCAGCAGCCAAGATCATAGGCGGGGCGAGCAGTTCTTC.

This clonotype has a handful of counts. The rearrangement links TRBV5-4 to TRBJ2-1; D uncertain. Germline V CDR1 and CDR2: SGHNT, YYREEE (reference sequence). The CDR3 is 14 amino acids. The ends were cut back, 2 bases at V and 7 bases at J, with 13 bases in the middle. CDR3 region: CASSFGPGPNEQFF. The CDR3 bases are TGTGCCAGCAGCTTCGGTCCCGGCCCAAATGAGCAGTTCTTC.

There are a few counts of this clonotype. V gene TRBV12-3 or TRBV12-4 combines with J gene TRBJ2-7; 11 bases match TRBD1. CDR3 size: 14 residues. J gave up 5 bases and V 7 bases, and 7 bases lay outside the gene matches. Here the CDR3 reads CASTTGTGGDEQYF. The CDR3 DNA reads as TGTGCCAGCACCACTGGGACAGGGGGGGACGAGCAGTACTTC.

The count of this clonotype is one. The chain has TRBV28 and TRBJ1-2; 7 nucleotides align to TRBD1. The CDR3 length is 14 residues. V was pared by 4 bases and J by 6 bases, with 8 bases of the junction left unmatched. Germline loops: CDR1 MDHEN, CDR2 SYDVKM. CDR3 nucleotide sequence: TGTGCCAGCAGTTACCCCGACAGGGAAAATGGCTACACCTTC. This translates into CASSYPDRENGYTF.

This chain uses TRBV6-2 or TRBV6-3 with TRBJ1-5; D unresolved. CDR3 size: 13 residues. With 3 bases removed from V and 7 bases from J, the gap between germline ends came to 10 bases. Germline CDR1 MNHEY, CDR2 SVGEGT. CDR3 in amino acids: CASSYSHGQPQHF. The CDR3 region has the DNA TGTGCCAGCAGTTATAGTCATGGGCAGCCCCAGCATTTT.

A few counts support this clonotype. The chain has TRBV7-9 and TRBJ2-1; 11 positions match TRBD2. The CDR3 has 15 amino acids. With V trimmed by 1 base and J by 4 bases, 0 bases remained unmatched. The germline V gene has CDR1 SEHNR and CDR2 FQNEAQ (reference sequence). The CDR3 is CASSLGLAGYNEQFF. In DNA, the CDR3 is TGTGCCAGCAGCTTAGGACTAGCGGGGTACAATGAGCAGTTCTTC.

This clonotype was seen only a few times. The V gene is TRBV20-1, the J gene TRBJ2-3, with D perhaps TRBD1 (5 bases). Trimming pared 3 bases from V and 2 bases from J, leaving 9 bases between. This CDR3 is built from 13 residues. CDR1 is DFQATT and CDR2 is SNEGSKA in the germline V gene (reference sequence). The CDR3 region is CSASRAYTDTQYF. The CDR3, as DNA: TGCAGTGCTAGCAGGGCGTACACAGATACGCAGTATTTT.

The chain uses TRBV9 and TRBJ2-5, with a possible D match to TRBD1 (5 bases). The germline CDR1 and CDR2 sequences are SGDLS and YYNGEE. V lost 4 bases and J lost 4, with 8 bases in between. This CDR3 is built from 12 residues. CDR3 nucleotides: TGTGCCAGCAGCACGCAGGGAGAGACCCAGTACTTC. Translating it yields CASSTQGETQYF.

In this sample, this clonotype turned up a few times. The chain carries TRBV20-1 and TRBJ2-3, with 11 bases fitting TRBD2. The germline gives CDR1 DFQATT, CDR2 SNEGSKA (reference sequence). The CDR3 loop spans 15 amino acids. The J segment lost 3 bases and the V segment lost 0 bases, leaving 2 bases of the junction unmatched. The CDR3 sequence is CSARDGTSGTDTQYF. As DNA, the CDR3 is TGCAGTGCTAGAGACGGGACTAGCGGTACAGATACGCAGTATTTT.

This clonotype showed up just a few times. V and J are TRBV10-3 and TRBJ2-7; a weak D match, TRBD1 (6 bases). CDR3 size: 14 residues. Germline CDR1 ENHRY, CDR2 SYGVKD. Trimming took 7 bases from V and 0 from J, leaving 13 bases between them. The CDR3 reads CAITQGDNSYEQYF. In DNA, the CDR3 is TGTGCCATCACACAAGGGGACAACTCCTACGAGCAGTACTTC.

This rearrangement joins TRBV25-1 to TRBJ1-4, with D uncertain. This CDR3 contains 15 residues. V was cut by 2 bases and J by 2 bases, with 9 bases left in between. Germline assignment: CDR1 MGHDK and CDR2 SYGVNS. CDR3 region: CASSELGYTNEKLFF. Here the CDR3 DNA reads TGTGCCAGCAGTGAACTAGGGTATACTAATGAAAAACTGTTTTTT.

This clonotype was counted a few times. The chain joins TRBV18 to TRBJ2-5; 7 bases are shared with TRBD2. Germline V CDR1 and CDR2: KGHSH, LQKENI. With 7 bases clipped from V and 0 bases from J, the junction kept 2 bases outside the gene matches. The length of the CDR3 is 13 residues. In nucleotides, the CDR3 is TGTGCCAGCTTAGCGGGCTACCAAGAGACCCAGTACTTC. Residues: CASLAGYQETQYF.

The V gene is TRBV6-5, the J gene TRBJ2-3; 11 bases fit TRBD2. The germline V gene encodes CDR1 MNHEY and CDR2 SVGAGI. This CDR3 region has 15 residues. The ends lost 6 bases at V and 4 bases at J; junction bases unmatched: 6. As DNA, the CDR3 is TGTGCCAGCAGGCCCGTACTAGCGGGAGCAGATACGCAGTATTTT. This gives the protein CASRPVLAGADTQYF.

CDR3 DNA: TGTGCCACCAGTGATGCGACAGGGGGACAAAACATTCAGTACTTC. Its translation: CATSDATGGQNIQYF. The chain carries TRBV24-1 and TRBJ2-4; 9 bases line up with TRBD1. The junction had 4 bases not matched to a gene; V was cut back by 3 bases and J by 5 bases. Germline V CDR1 and CDR2: KGHDR, SFDVKD. The CDR3 spans 15 residues.

This rearrangement joins TRBV30 to TRBJ1-1; a possible D gene is TRBD1 (5 bases). V gave up 2 bases and J gave up 2 bases, with 15 bases separating them. The CDR3 has 15 residues. CDR1 and CDR2 from the germline V gene are GTSNPN and SVGIG (reference sequence). CDR3 loop: CAWSQRGFSNTEAFF. The CDR3 DNA follows: TGTGCCTGGAGTCAAAGGGGCTTTTCAAACACTGAAGCTTTCTTT.

The chain employs TRBV20-1 and TRBJ2-7, with D possibly being TRBD1 (5 bases). The CDR3 runs 15 residues. Trimming cost V 0 bases and J 1 base, with 13 bases left between them. Germline loops: CDR1 DFQATT, CDR2 SNEGSKA (reference sequence). CDR3 sequence reads: CSARDMAGPSYEQYF. For the CDR3, the DNA is TGCAGTGCTAGAGATATGGCAGGGCCATCCTACGAGCAGTACTTC.

This clonotype showed up just a few times. This sequence joins TRBV6-1 and TRBJ1-2, with 9 bases aligning to TRBD1. Germline V gives CDR1 MNHNS, CDR2 SASEGT. The V segment lost 6 bases and the J segment 2 bases; nucleotides outside the gene matches: 10. The CDR3 totals 16 residues. CDR3 DNA: TGTGCCAGCAGCCCCTCCGAGGGACAGGGAAACTATGGCTACACCTTC. This codes for CASSPSEGQGNYGYTF.